This is a list of T cell receptor beta chains from one sample in a study of blood T cell repertoires in COVID-19. The repertoire was sequenced with immunoSEQ multiplex PCR; TCRdb's copy has only in-frame clones and lacks some. The data hold 150,000 to 200,000 clones, with about 90% observed a single time. The sequencing input was PBMCs or T cells enriched from blood (not recorded which). The receptors stem from a human donor with acute COVID-19. The donor label of this sample is uncertain. Each CDR3 is given with its conserved first and last residue. Each record gives: D gene, V gene, clone size, J gene, CDR3 protein, CDR3 DNA. A D gene is named only where the DNA matches it firmly. Clone size, where shown, is once, few, many, or a class for clones that have expanded.

>-|TRBV9|-|TRBJ1-1
CASSVAARSEAFF
TGTGCCAGCAGCGTAGCCGCGCGATCTGAAGCTTTCTTT
>-|TRBV6-4|few|TRBJ2-2
CASSPGTLHTGELFF
TGTGCCAGCAGTCCCGGGACACTCCACACCGGGGAGCTGTTTTTT
>TRBD1|TRBV6-1|once|TRBJ2-7
CASSETRTGDYEQYF
TGTGCCAGCAGTGAAACGAGGACAGGGGACTACGAGCAGTACTTC
>TRBD1|TRBV19|few|TRBJ1-5
CASSGQGSQPQHF
TGTGCCAGTAGCGGACAGGGAAGTCAGCCCCAGCATTTT
>TRBD1|TRBV19|-|TRBJ1-2
CASTPRQGRNGYTF
TGTGCCAGTACTCCGAGACAGGGAAGAAACGGCTACACCTTC
>-|TRBV10-3|-|TRBJ2-7
CAISDRGNGYEQYF
TGTGCCATCAGTGATCGGGGAAACGGCTACGAGCAGTACTTC
>-|TRBV29-1|-|TRBJ2-7
CSVRAAYEQYF
TGCAGCGTGCGGGCGGCCTACGAGCAGTACTTC
>TRBD1|TRBV4-3|-|TRBJ1-5
CASSQEMGQLNQPQHF
TGCGCCAGCAGCCAAGAAATGGGACAGCTCAATCAGCCCCAGCATTTT
>-|TRBV9|-|TRBJ2-7
CASSVGKQGPPYEQYF
TGTGCCAGCAGCGTAGGAAAACAGGGTCCACCCTACGAGCAGTACTTC
>TRBD2|TRBV4-1|once|TRBJ2-1
CASSQDKISGGLRNEQFF
TGCGCCAGCAGCCAAGATAAAATTAGCGGGGGTCTCCGCAATGAGCAGTTCTTC
>-|TRBV4-2|-|TRBJ1-2
CASSPTRFHGYTF
TGTGCCAGCAGCCCCACTAGGTTTCATGGCTACACCTTC
>-|TRBV25-1|-|TRBJ2-5
CASSEHRWGQETQYF
TGTGCCAGCAGTGAACACAGGTGGGGCCAAGAGACCCAGTACTTC
>-|TRBV3-1/TRBV3-2|-|TRBJ2-1
CASSQGPGRSYNEQFF
TGTGCCAGCAGCCAAGGCCCAGGCCGTTCCTACAATGAGCAGTTCTTC
>TRBD2|TRBV9|once|TRBJ2-2
CASSVAQGLAGMNTGELFF
TGTGCCAGCAGCGTAGCTCAGGGCCTAGCGGGGATGAACACCGGGGAGCTGTTTTTT
>-|TRBV2|-|TRBJ1-3
CASSRDNTGNTIYF
TGTGCCAGCAGTAGGGACAACACGGGAAACACCATATATTTT
>-|TRBV18|-|TRBJ2-3
CASSRGTASTDTQYF
TGTGCCAGCTCGCGCGGGACAGCTAGCACAGATACGCAGTATTTT
>-|TRBV5-4|-|TRBJ2-5
CASSLEQQETQYF
TGTGCCAGCAGCTTGGAACAGCAAGAGACCCAGTACTTC
>TRBD2|TRBV5-1|-|TRBJ2-1
CASSTRLASRNEQFF
TGCGCCAGCAGCACCCGACTAGCGAGTAGGAATGAGCAGTTCTTC
>-|TRBV5-1|-|TRBJ2-5
CASSLAGREETQYF
TGCGCCAGCAGCTTAGCGGGTCGAGAAGAGACCCAGTACTTC
>TRBD2|TRBV4-3|-|TRBJ2-5
CASSQEWSGGPGKTQYF
TGCGCCAGCAGCCAAGAGTGGTCGGGGGGGCCTGGAAAGACCCAGTACTTC
>-|TRBV6-1|-|TRBJ2-7
CASSEANRPNHEQYF
TGTGCCAGCAGTGAAGCAAACAGGCCAAACCACGAGCAGTACTTC
>-|TRBV11-3|-|TRBJ1-1
CASSVGPDTEAFF
TGTGCCAGCAGCGTGGGCCCCGACACTGAAGCTTTCTTT
>-|TRBV5-4|-|TRBJ2-3
CASSRFLGPRTDTQYF
TGTGCCAGCAGCCGGTTCTTGGGGCCGCGGACAGATACGCAGTATTTT
>-|TRBV19|-|TRBJ1-1
CASRDRYTEAFF
TGTGCCAGTAGGGACAGATACACTGAAGCTTTCTTT
>-|TRBV6-2/TRBV6-3|-|TRBJ1-1
CASSYPYGTPTEAFF
TGTGCCAGCAGTTACCCGTACGGGACACCTACTGAAGCTTTCTTT
>TRBD1|TRBV5-1|once|TRBJ2-7
CASSHEIGQGAFYEQYF
TGCGCCAGCAGCCATGAAATAGGACAGGGGGCCTTCTACGAGCAGTACTTC
>-|TRBV29-1|-|TRBJ1-2
CSVPPATGLKSHGYTF
TGCAGCGTTCCTCCGGCGACAGGCCTGAAAAGCCATGGCTACACCTTC
>TRBD1|TRBV7-2|-|TRBJ1-4
CASSSGQLGGELFF
TGTGCCAGCAGCTCGGGACAGCTGGGCGGGGAACTGTTTTTT
>TRBD2|TRBV5-1|-|TRBJ2-3
CASSGLAFSTDTQYF
TGCGCCAGCAGCGGACTAGCTTTCAGCACAGATACGCAGTATTTT
>-|TRBV6-5|-|TRBJ2-7
CASRNFGGSYEQYF
TGTGCCAGCAGAAACTTTGGGGGGTCCTACGAGCAGTACTTC
>-|TRBV18|once|TRBJ1-2
CASSTNADTYGYTF
TGTGCCAGCTCAACGAACGCGGACACCTATGGCTACACCTTC
>-|TRBV5-8|once|TRBJ1-4
CASTPWESTNEKLFF
TGTGCCAGCACCCCTTGGGAGTCAACTAATGAAAAACTGTTTTTT
>-|TRBV4-1|-|TRBJ1-1
CASSQVRAVFNTEAFF
TGCGCCAGCAGCCAAGTGCGGGCAGTGTTTAACACTGAAGCTTTCTTT
>TRBD2|TRBV9|-|TRBJ2-1
CASTLTSGHNEQFF
TGTGCCAGCACCCTAACTAGCGGCCACAATGAGCAGTTCTTC
>TRBD2|TRBV6-2/TRBV6-3|-|TRBJ2-3
CASSYSNVAGITDTQYF
TGTGCCAGCAGTTACTCGAACGTAGCGGGGATCACAGATACGCAGTATTTT
>-|TRBV5-4|once|TRBJ1-2
CASSLTEDVNYTF
TGTGCCAGCAGCCTGACAGAGGATGTAAACTACACCTTC
>-|TRBV12-3/TRBV12-4|-|TRBJ1-5
CASSWAHQPQHF
TGTGCCAGCAGTTGGGCCCATCAGCCCCAGCATTTT
>TRBD1|TRBV4-1|-|TRBJ1-5
CASSQAPGTGVRIQPQHF
TGCGCCAGCAGCCAAGCCCCCGGGACAGGGGTTAGGATTCAGCCCCAGCATTTT
>TRBD1|TRBV11-1|many|TRBJ1-4
CASSPGTEPNEKLFF
TGTGCCAGCAGCCCCGGGACAGAACCAAATGAAAAACTGTTTTTT
>-|TRBV3-1/TRBV3-2|-|TRBJ2-1
CASSQDEGEFLYNEQFF
TGTGCCAGCAGCCAAGATGAAGGGGAATTCTTATACAATGAGCAGTTCTTC
>TRBD2|TRBV4-2|-|TRBJ2-3
CASSQWTSIGDTQYF
TGTGCCAGCAGCCAATGGACTAGCATAGGAGATACGCAGTATTTT